This TCR beta chain was identified in a study of T cell changes during pregnancy in multiple sclerosis (dated by TCRdb to about 2019). Notes on the research overall: The study examined how the T cell repertoire changed over the course of pregnancy in women with multiple sclerosis.

To prepare the library, the immunoSEQ multiplex PCR assay was applied. The clones in this table, taken by TCRdb from immuneACCESS, are in-frame only. Not every clone is retained; where verified, under half of the shortfall comes from an unresolved V gene, and the cause of the rest is unknown. A total of about 93,000 clones appear in this sample, 92% of them only once. Together, the top ten hold more than 2% of the sample. For this clone: This receptor's antigen is unknown. Base qualities are not at hand, and no much larger clone is one base apart.

The trim is 2 bases for V and 0 bases for J, with a gap of 10 bases between the germline ends. From the cysteine up to the phenylalanine, the CDR3 has a length of 15 residues. Only the CDR3 DNA is retained, 45 bases long and in frame from the first base. Taken from the germline V gene, the CDR1 and CDR2 loops are WSHSY and SAAADI. The chain employs TRBV10-2 and TRBJ1-2, with the identity of the D gene unclear. The sequence was obtained from a female donor with multiple sclerosis, enrolled in a pregnancy study. The sequenced sample was peripheral blood, obtained after pregnancy. The CDR3 amino acid sequence is: CASSEGQVANYGYTF. The DNA sequence is given as TGCGCCAGCAGTGAGGGGCAGGTAGCTAACTATGGCTACACCTTC.